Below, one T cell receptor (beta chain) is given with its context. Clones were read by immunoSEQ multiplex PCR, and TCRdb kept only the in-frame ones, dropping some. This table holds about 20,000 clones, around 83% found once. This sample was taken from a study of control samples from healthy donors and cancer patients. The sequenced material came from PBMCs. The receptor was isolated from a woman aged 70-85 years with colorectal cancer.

CDR3 coding DNA: TGTGCCAGCAGTGGCATCACGTCGGAGACCCAGTACTTC. It encodes CASSGITSETQYF. The J gene is TRBJ2-5, the V gene TRBV2; D unclear. CDR3 length: 13 residues. Trimming removed 4 bases from V and 5 bases from J, with 11 bases in between. CDR1 and CDR2 from the germline V gene are SNHLY and FYNNEI.